Listed below are T cell receptor beta chains from one sample, sequenced in a study of technical replicates of blood from a few donors. Measured with immunoSEQ multiplex PCR; TCRdb has only the in-frame clones, and not every one. The sample has tens of thousands of clones, around 94% seen once. Input material: T cells isolated from PBMCs. These receptors were obtained from a human donor in good health. The CDR3 runs from the conserved cysteine through the conserved F or W. Each record gives: D gene, V gene, J gene, clone size, CDR3 protein, CDR3 DNA. The D gene is left open where the match is weak. Clone size is given for some rows only: seen once, a few or many times, or a class if the clone is expanded.

.	TRBV19	TRBJ1-5	.	CASARGRGQPQHF	TGTGCCAGTGCCAGGGGAAGGGGTCAGCCCCAGCATTTT
.	TRBV19	TRBJ1-1	.	CASSLTVNTEAFF	TGTGCCAGTAGTCTCACAGTGAACACTGAAGCTTTCTTT
.	TRBV5-1	TRBJ2-1	.	CASRADSSYNEQFF	TGCGCCAGCAGGGCGGATAGCTCCTACAATGAGCAGTTCTTC
.	TRBV7-6	TRBJ1-1	.	CASSSTAMNTEAFF	TGTGCCAGCAGCTCGACAGCCATGAACACTGAAGCTTTCTTT
.	TRBV19	TRBJ2-1	.	CASSIAPRSTYNEQFF	TGTGCCAGTAGTATAGCTCCCCGGAGTACCTACAATGAGCAGTTCTTC
TRBD2	TRBV27	TRBJ2-5	.	CASSFFSGMRETQYF	TGTGCCAGCAGTTTCTTTAGCGGGATGCGGGAGACCCAGTACTTC
.	TRBV11-2	TRBJ1-1	.	CASTSAVNTEAFF	TGTGCCAGCACCTCCGCAGTGAACACTGAAGCTTTCTTT
.	TRBV6-5	TRBJ2-4	.	CASSGSGGLDYIQYF	TGTGCCAGCAGTGGGAGCGGAGGGTTAGATTACATTCAGTACTTC
.	TRBV5-5	TRBJ2-7	.	CASSLVVGADYEQYF	TGTGCCAGCAGCTTAGTGGTTGGCGCGGACTACGAGCAGTACTTC
TRBD2	TRBV5-1	TRBJ2-1	.	CASSLGVAGDEQFF	TGCGCCAGCAGCTTGGGGGTAGCGGGAGATGAGCAGTTCTTC
TRBD1	TRBV9	TRBJ2-1	.	CASSVASQGGDEQFF	TGTGCCAGCAGCGTAGCGTCACAGGGGGGCGATGAGCAGTTCTTC
TRBD2	TRBV13	TRBJ2-2	once	CASSHGLAGGLWSGELFF	TGTGCCAGCAGCCACGGACTAGCGGGAGGGCTGTGGTCCGGGGAGCTGTTTTTT
.	TRBV19	TRBJ2-5	.	CASSSRSGRETQYF	TGTGCCAGTAGCTCGCGGTCAGGGAGGGAGACCCAGTACTTC
.	TRBV9	TRBJ2-2	.	CASSVGGVSGELFF	TGTGCCAGCAGCGTAGGGGGGGTATCCGGGGAGCTGTTTTTT
TRBD2	TRBV11-3	TRBJ2-1	.	CASSLKEIAGVHEQFF	TGTGCCAGCAGCTTAAAGGAAATAGCGGGAGTCCATGAGCAGTTCTTC
.	TRBV7-9	TRBJ2-3	.	CASSSGVGEGTDTQYF	TGTGCCAGCAGCTCGGGGGTAGGGGAAGGGACAGATACGCAGTATTTT
.	TRBV25-1	TRBJ2-1	.	CASSERTLNEQFF	TGTGCCAGCAGTGAAAGGACACTTAATGAGCAGTTCTTC
.	TRBV2	TRBJ2-2	.	CASSVYTGELFF	TGTGCCAGCAGCGTGTACACCGGGGAGCTGTTTTTT
.	TRBV7-8	TRBJ2-7	.	CASSPAGSSHEQYF	TGTGCCAGCAGTCCAGCGGGCTCTAGCCACGAGCAGTACTTC
TRBD2	TRBV4-2	TRBJ2-1	.	CASSQEAGGSAREQFF	TGTGCCAGCAGCCAAGAAGCTGGCGGGAGCGCTAGGGAGCAGTTCTTC
.	TRBV5-5	TRBJ1-1	.	CASSSLILDTEAFF	TGTGCCAGCAGCTCTCTAATTCTAGACACTGAAGCTTTCTTT
.	TRBV6-5	TRBJ2-5	.	CASSYKETYQETQYF	TGTGCCAGCAGTTACAAGGAGACGTACCAAGAGACCCAGTACTTC
.	TRBV29-1	TRBJ1-2	.	CSVEIGQRGYTF	TGCAGCGTTGAAATTGGGCAACGAGGCTACACCTTC
TRBD2	TRBV7-2	TRBJ2-1	.	CASSLPQLAGDEQFF	TGTGCCAGCAGCTTACCCCAACTAGCGGGAGACGAGCAGTTCTTC
.	TRBV7-2	TRBJ1-1	.	CASSPPGPEAFF	TGTGCCAGCAGCCCCCCCGGTCCTGAAGCTTTCTTT
.	TRBV2	TRBJ2-1	.	CASSYGMNEQFF	TGTGCCAGCTCCTACGGGATGAATGAGCAGTTCTTC
TRBD2	TRBV2	TRBJ2-1	few	CAIAGAYNEQFF	TGTGCGATAGCGGGGGCCTACAATGAGCAGTTCTTC
TRBD1	TRBV18	TRBJ1-2	.	CASSPTYDPGQGNYGYTF	TGTGCCAGCTCACCAACGTACGACCCGGGACAGGGGAACTATGGCTACACCTTC
TRBD2	TRBV7-2	TRBJ2-1	.	CASSLILAGEVKFF	TGTGCCAGCAGCTTAATACTAGCGGGAGAAGTTAAGTTCTTC
.	TRBV5-6	TRBJ1-2	.	CASSLQGLGVYGYTF	TGTGCCAGCAGCTTACAGGGTCTCGGAGTTTATGGCTACACCTTC
TRBD2	TRBV4-2	TRBJ2-7	.	CASSQGREGYYEQYF	TGTGCCAGCAGCCAAGGGCGGGAGGGATACTACGAGCAGTACTTC
.	TRBV6-5	TRBJ2-7	.	CASSLSGRRYEQYF	TGTGCCAGCAGTCTCAGCGGGCGGCGCTACGAGCAGTACTTC
TRBD1	TRBV27	TRBJ1-4	once	CASRGQGKHEKLFF	TGTGCCAGCAGAGGACAGGGGAAACACGAAAAACTGTTTTTT
.	TRBV2	TRBJ1-1	once	CARTPSRGPNTEAFF	TGTGCCAGGACCCCGTCCAGGGGCCCAAACACTGAAGCTTTCTTT
.	TRBV7-2	TRBJ1-5	once	CASSRRPGSSNQPQHF	TGTGCCAGCAGCCGCAGACCCGGGAGCAGCAATCAGCCCCAGCATTTT
TRBD2	TRBV6-5	TRBJ2-7	.	CASRGGEGYEQYF	TGTGCCAGCAGAGGCGGGGAGGGGTACGAGCAGTACTTC
TRBD1	TRBV7-2	TRBJ1-2	.	CASSLALGTGDGYTF	TGTGCCAGCAGCTTAGCGCTAGGGACAGGGGACGGCTACACCTTC
TRBD1	TRBV11-2	TRBJ2-7	.	CASRAPGQGSYEQYF	TGTGCCAGCAGGGCTCCGGGACAGGGTTCCTACGAGCAGTACTTC
TRBD2	TRBV28	TRBJ2-1	.	CASNSAGGGNEQFF	TGTGCCAGCAATTCAGCGGGAGGGGGCAATGAGCAGTTCTTC
TRBD2	TRBV5-1	TRBJ2-5	.	CASSPGTSGRGETQYF	TGCGCCAGCAGCCCGGGGACTAGCGGGAGGGGAGAGACCCAGTACTTC
.	TRBV5-4	TRBJ2-1	.	CASSLVSPVDEQFF	TGTGCCAGCAGCTTGGTTTCTCCGGTAGATGAGCAGTTCTTC
.	TRBV11-2	TRBJ1-3	.	CASSLHDSISGNTIYF	TGTGCCAGCAGCCTACATGACAGTATCTCTGGAAACACCATATATTTT
.	TRBV30	TRBJ1-6	.	CAWSDDGLNSPLHF	TGTGCCTGGAGTGACGACGGACTAAATTCACCCCTCCACTTT
TRBD2	TRBV29-1	TRBJ2-1	.	CSVEDLLAGFRIEQFF	TGCAGCGTTGAAGATCTACTAGCGGGATTTAGGATTGAGCAGTTCTTC
.	TRBV19	TRBJ1-4	.	CASSMRGESGKLFF	TGTGCCAGTAGTATGCGGGGGGAGTCTGGAAAACTGTTTTTT
TRBD1	TRBV4-1	TRBJ2-7	.	CASSHDGQADSYEQYF	TGCGCCAGCAGCCATGACGGACAGGCCGACTCCTACGAGCAGTACTTC
.	TRBV6-1	TRBJ2-2	.	CASALQGRAGELFF	TGTGCCAGTGCCCTCCAGGGGAGAGCCGGGGAGCTGTTTTTT
.	TRBV7-8	TRBJ1-1	.	CASSSPRGFTEAFF	TGTGCCAGCAGCTCCCCGCGGGGGTTCACTGAAGCTTTCTTT
.	TRBV30	TRBJ2-1	.	CAWSFGVYNEQFF	TGTGCCTGGAGTTTCGGGGTGTACAATGAGCAGTTCTTC
.	TRBV11-3	TRBJ1-3	.	CASSLTGRSGNTIYF	TGTGCCAGCAGCTTGACAGGCCGCTCTGGAAACACCATATATTTT
TRBD1	TRBV6-1	TRBJ2-2	.	CASNPTGVNTGELFF	TGTGCCAGCAACCCGACAGGGGTGAACACCGGGGAGCTGTTTTTT
.	TRBV5-1	TRBJ2-2	.	CASSPGQTTGELFF	TGCGCCAGCAGCCCCGGACAGACCACCGGGGAGCTGTTTTTT
.	TRBV27	TRBJ2-7	.	CASSLTLASYEQYF	TGTGCCAGCAGTTTAACCCTAGCAAGCTACGAGCAGTACTTC
TRBD1	TRBV2	TRBJ2-3	.	CASSETGQGYTDTQYF	TGTGCCAGCAGTGAGACGGGACAGGGGTATACAGATACGCAGTATTTT
.	TRBV5-4	TRBJ2-7	.	CASSLDGPREQYF	TGTGCCAGCAGCTTGGACGGCCCTAGGGAGCAGTACTTC